The sequence of this T cell receptor beta chain was determined in a study of PD-1 blockade in classical Hodgkin lymphoma. Every patient relapsed after autologous stem cell transplantation, and brentuximab vedotin exposure varied. This clone is a singleton in its sample. Its antigen is not identified. This CDR3 contains 16 residues. Per the germline V gene, CDR1 is SGDLS and CDR2 is YYNGEE. V dropped 4 bases and J dropped 6; count of bases not matched to a gene: 12. Regarding the study as a whole: While CD8+ TCR diversity did not rise significantly by C4D1, CD4+ TCR diversity did. It was among complete responders that baseline diversity resembled that of newly diagnosed patients. Newly diagnosed patients reportedly trailed healthy donors in baseline TCR diversity.

Generated by immunoSEQ multiplex PCR, the TCRdb table keeps only in-frame clones and is missing some. The top ten clones hold 10% of a sample with 9,500 to 13,000 clones, roughly 75% of them seen once. This chain connects TRBV9 to TRBJ2-2; 7 bases map to TRBD2. Sample: peripheral blood mononuclear cells (PBMCs), taken at baseline. The clonotype originates from a human donor with classical Hodgkin lymphoma. CDR3: CASSPERGSIPGELFF. DNA for the CDR3: TGTGCCAGCAGCCCCGAGCGCGGGAGTATCCCCGGGGAGCTGTTTTTT.